This TCR beta chain emerged from a study of shared clonotypes between healthy human individuals. V gave up 10 bases and J gave up 7 bases, with 23 bases separating them. The CDR3 runs to 14 residues. Germline V gene sequence: CDR1 MNHNS, CDR2 SASEGT. Clones were sequenced by immunoSEQ multiplex PCR, and TCRdb holds only the in-frame ones, with some missing. The sample has hundreds of thousands of clones; almost 97% are singletons. The specimen was naive CD4+ T cells sorted from blood. Regarding subset: CD45RA+ positively selected. The sequence derives from a woman in her 30s in good health. V usage is TRBV6-1 and J usage is TRBJ2-7; D tentatively fits TRBD1 or TRBD2 (5 bases each). CDR3 loop: CATLRGPGSWEQYF. CDR3 nucleotides: TGTGCCACACTCCGGGGACCGGGGTCGTGGGAGCAGTACTTC.